The 32 T cell receptor beta chains below come from one sample, sequenced in a study of CD8 T cells in Susac syndrome. RNA amounts of roughly 0.45 to 1 ug underwent reverse transcription with random hexamers. TCRdb itself ran the immunoSEQ multiplex PCR reads through MiXCR, one entry per CDR3 protein. This table has some 200,000 distinct CDR3 sequences, 95% appearing once. Sequenced material: CD4+ T cells from PBMCs. Receptor source: a human donor with multiple sclerosis.

V gene TRBV30 combines with J gene TRBJ1-1; D is perhaps TRBD1 (5 bases). The length of the CDR3 is 14 residues. V was shortened by 5 bases and J by 2 bases, with 15 bases between the two germline ends. Per germline, CDR1 GTSNPN and CDR2 SVGIG (reference sequence). This CDR3 is CAWHWTHLNTEAFF. Here the CDR3 DNA reads TGTGCCTGGCATTGGACACACTTAAACACTGAAGCTTTCTTT. Filled out from reference TRBV30 and TRBJ1-1, the complete variable domain reads SQTIHQWPATLVQPVGSPLSLECTVEGTSNPNLYWYRQAAGRGLQLLFYSVGIGQISSEVPQNLSASRPQDRQFILSSKKLLLSDSGFYLCAWHWTHLNTEAFFGQGTRLTVV.

Notes on this clonotype: An end of the junction does not agree with germline; a read error may underlie this. The chain has TRBV30 and TRBJ2-1, with D perhaps matching TRBD1 (6 bases). The CDR3 has 13 residues. The V gene's germline CDR1 is GTSNPN and CDR2 SVGIG (reference sequence). This CDR3 reads CAWSVGHYSEQFF. CDR3 DNA: TGTGCCTGGAGTGTGGGACACTACAGTGAGCAGTTCTTC.

The gene calls are TRBV20-1 and TRBJ2-7; possibly TRBD1 for D (6 bases). The ends were cut back, 4 bases at V and 5 bases at J, with 15 bases in the middle. This CDR3 has 13 amino acids. The germline V gene has CDR1 DFQATT and CDR2 SNEGSKA (reference sequence). The CDR3 nucleotides read TGCAGTGCTACGGGGAGTGGGGGCCACGAGCAGTACTTC. Translated, it gives CSATGSGGHEQYF.

The CDR3 nucleotides are TGTGCCAGCAGTTCCCCGGGCAGCTACACTGAAGCTTTCTTT. It yields the protein CASSSPGSYTEAFF. The gene calls are TRBV28 and TRBJ1-1; D is uncertain. Trimming pared 4 bases from V and 3 bases from J, leaving 12 bases between. The CDR3 consists of 14 residues. Per germline, CDR1 MDHEN and CDR2 SYDVKM.

V usage is TRBV30 and J usage is TRBJ2-1; D unresolved. V dropped 0 bases and J dropped 7 bases, with 10 bases sitting between them. This CDR3 contains 13 residues. Germline V gives CDR1 GTSNPN, CDR2 SVGIG (reference sequence). The CDR3 region has the DNA TGTGCCTGGAGTGTACAGTTTAAAAATGAGCAGTTCTTC. It codes for CAWSVQFKNEQFF. Full variable domain (rest looked up from reference TRBV30 and TRBJ2-1): SQTIHQWPATLVQPVGSPLSLECTVEGTSNPNLYWYRQAAGRGLQLLFYSVGIGQISSEVPQNLSASRPQDRQFILSSKKLLLSDSGFYLCAWSVQFKNEQFFGPGTRLTVL.

This clonotype was observed a handful of times. The V call is TRBV6-5, the J call TRBJ2-1, with D uncertain. V dropped 4 bases and J dropped 7 bases, with 5 bases sitting between them. Germline V gives CDR1 MNHEY, CDR2 SVGAGI. The CDR3 spans 11 residues. Here the CDR3 reads CASSLENEQFF. The CDR3 coding sequence is TGTGCCAGCAGTTTGGAGAATGAGCAGTTCTTC.

V gene TRBV28 combines with J gene TRBJ2-1; D is possibly TRBD2 (7 bases). V was trimmed by 2 bases and J by 6 bases, leaving 14 bases between them. CDR3 size: 15 residues. Germline CDR1 and CDR2: MDHEN and SYDVKM. The CDR3 spells CASSLGGASGNEQFF. The DNA of the CDR3 is TGTGCCAGCAGTTTAGGGGGGGCTAGCGGCAATGAGCAGTTCTTC.

The CDR3 sequence is CATSLLPLTGELFF. The DNA for the CDR3 is TGTGCCACTTCCCTACTACCTCTCACCGGGGAGCTGTTTTTT. V usage is TRBV7-3 and J usage is TRBJ2-2; no reliable D call. CDR3 size: 14 residues. Per the germline V gene, CDR1 is SGHTA and CDR2 is FQGTGA. The ends were cut back, 10 bases at V and 4 bases at J, with 16 bases in the middle.

The CDR3, as DNA: TGCGCCAGCAGCCAAGACCACAGGGGGTACCTTACTGATGAGCAGTTCTTC. Encoded protein: CASSQDHRGYLTDEQFF. The chain recombines TRBV4-1 with TRBJ2-1, with 8 bases matching TRBD1. The V and J ends lost 0 bases and 8 bases, in that order; junction bases with no gene match: 12. From germline, CDR1 is MGHRA and CDR2 YSYEKL. The CDR3 is 17 amino acids.

The chain uses TRBV20-1 and TRBJ1-2, with D unresolved. V was pared by 0 bases and J by 8 bases, with 7 bases between. Germline assignment: CDR1 DFQATT and CDR2 SNEGSKA (reference sequence). This CDR3 region has 11 residues. CDR3 nucleotide sequence: TGCAGTGCTAGAGACGGAGGGGGCTACACCTTC. It yields the protein CSARDGGGYTF.

The chain recombines TRBV21-1 with TRBJ2-1; whether TRBD1, the table's D call, matches the DNA was not checked. TRBV21-1 is deemed a pseudogene. CDR3 length equals 17 residues. The CDR3 bases are TGTGCCAGCAGCCCCCGACACCGGGGACAGGGGTACAATGAGCAGTTCTTC. Its protein is CASSPRHRGQGYNEQFF.

The V gene is TRBV27, the J gene TRBJ1-2; TRBD1 matches at 9 bases. Unmatched junction bases numbered 13, after V lost 5 bases and J lost 3 bases. Germline lookup yields CDR1 MNHEY and CDR2 SMNVEV (reference sequence). CDR3 length equals 17 residues. In nucleotides, the CDR3 is TGTGCCAGCAGTCCGGGGACAGGGAGGGAGAGCGACTATGGCTACACCTTC. This translates into CASSPGTGRESDYGYTF.

DNA of the CDR3: TGTGCCAGCAGTTTTAAGGCTAGCTCCTACGAGCAGTACTTC. As protein: CASSFKASSYEQYF. The gene calls are TRBV12-3 or TRBV12-4 and TRBJ2-7; D gene uncertain. CDR3 length: 14 residues. Trimming took off 3 bases at V and 0 bases at J, with 9 bases between the two ends.

This clonotype was detected only once. This rearrangement joins TRBV6-6 to TRBJ2-7; the D gene is possibly TRBD1 (6 bases). V lost 10 bases, J lost 6 bases, and 13 bases lay in between. CDR3 length: 11 residues. The germline CDR1 and CDR2 sequences are MNHNY and SVGAGI (reference sequence). The CDR3 region has the DNA TGTGCCACTACTACAGGGTTCGAGCAGTACTTC. Its protein is CATTTGFEQYF.

The chain is built from TRBV29-1 and TRBJ1-2; possibly TRBD1 for D (5 bases). V was clipped by 4 bases and J by 2 bases, with 11 bases between them. The CDR3 extends over 13 amino acids. Germline V gene sequence: CDR1 SQVTM, CDR2 ANQGSEA. Here the CDR3 reads CSVGPRGNYGYTF. In DNA, the CDR3 is TGCAGCGTTGGGCCACGGGGGAACTATGGCTACACCTTC.

V and J are TRBV20-1 and TRBJ1-1; 9 nucleotides align to TRBD1. Losses at the gene ends were 1 base for V and 1 base for J; bases not matched to a gene: 4. The germline V gene has CDR1 DFQATT and CDR2 SNEGSKA (reference sequence). The CDR3 is made up of 15 amino acids. The CDR3 DNA reads TGCAGTGCTAGAGGACAGGGGGGCGAGAACACTGAAGCTTTCTTT. The encoded protein is CSARGQGGENTEAFF.

The rearrangement links TRBV3-1 to TRBJ1-5, with D possibly TRBD1 on 6 matching bases. Germline CDR1 reads LGHDT; CDR2 reads YNNKEL (reference sequence). Trimming removed 2 bases at V and 7 bases at J, with 9 bases between. This CDR3 contains 13 residues. CDR3 in amino acids: CASSQFGGQPQHF. The CDR3 DNA is TGTGCCAGCAGCCAATTCGGGGGCCAGCCCCAGCATTTT.

CDR3 DNA sequence: TGTGCCAGCAGTTCACCCGGATTACACAATGAGCAGTTCTTC. Translation: CASSSPGLHNEQFF. This chain uses TRBV28 with TRBJ2-1, with D unresolved. The V and J ends lost 4 bases and 5 bases respectively, with 12 bases between them. The CDR3 length is 14 residues. Germline loops: CDR1 MDHEN, CDR2 SYDVKM.

The chain recombines TRBV7-9 with TRBJ2-5, with D unresolved. V lost 3 bases and J 4 bases, leaving 12 bases between the germline ends. Germline CDR1 is SEHNR and CDR2 is FQNEAQ (reference sequence). This CDR3 is built from 14 residues. CDR3 sequence (DNA): TGTGCCAGCAGCTTTCCGAGTGCCACAGAGACCCAGTACTTC. Translating gives CASSFPSATETQYF. The complete variable domain, with remaining parts taken from reference TRBV7-9 and TRBJ2-5, reads DTGVSQNPRHKITKRGQNVTFRCDPISEHNRLYWYRQTLGQGPEFLTYFQNEAQLEKSRLLSDRFSAERPKGSFSTLEIQRTEQGDSAMYLCASSFPSATETQYFGPGTRLLVL.

The J gene is TRBJ1-4, the V gene TRBV6-6; tentative D call: TRBD1 (5 bases). Looked up from germline, CDR1 is MNHNY and CDR2 is SVGAGI (reference sequence). CDR3 length: 15 amino acids. V lost 6 bases and J 0 bases, leaving 11 bases between the germline ends. The CDR3 DNA reads as TGTGCCAGCAGCGACAGACTTGCAACTAATGAAAAACTGTTTTTT. This sequence encodes CASSDRLATNEKLFF.

The count of this clonotype is one. The chain has TRBV29-1 and TRBJ2-5; D gene unclear. Trimming took 1 base from V and 4 from J, leaving 13 bases between them. This CDR3 has 14 residues. From germline, CDR1 is SQVTM and CDR2 ANQGSEA. This CDR3 is CSVEGYYALETQYF. The CDR3 DNA is TGCAGCGTTGAAGGCTACTACGCCTTAGAGACCCAGTACTTC.

This chain links TRBV29-1 with TRBJ2-3; D is possibly TRBD2 (5 bases). Trimming removed 4 bases from V and 4 bases from J, with 9 bases in between. The length of the CDR3 is 12 residues. Germline V gene lookup returns CDR1 SQVTM and CDR2 ANQGSEA. The CDR3 DNA reads as TGCAGCGTTGCTCTGGGAGCAGATACGCAGTATTTT. This sequence encodes CSVALGADTQYF.

The V and J genes are TRBV28 and TRBJ2-7; 8 bases agree with TRBD1. V lost 6 bases to trimming and J lost 4 bases; unmatched junction nucleotides: 8. The CDR3 contains 14 residues. The germline V gene has CDR1 MDHEN and CDR2 SYDVKM. DNA for the CDR3: TGTGCCAGCAGACTCGCAGGGGGCGAGTACGAGCAGTACTTC. Translation gives CASRLAGGEYEQYF.

This clonotype came up once. The chain carries TRBV7-9 and TRBJ2-7; TRBD1 might be the D (6 bases). Germline V gene sequence: CDR1 SEHNR, CDR2 FQNEAQ (reference sequence). V lost 4 bases, J lost 1 base, and 17 bases lay in between. This CDR3 contains 16 residues. CDR3 nucleotide sequence: TGTGCCAGCAGCTACACTACGGGACACCCATCCTACGAGCAGTACTTC. Encoded protein: CASSYTTGHPSYEQYF.

V is TRBV20-1 and J is TRBJ2-7, with D tentatively TRBD2 (6 bases). Trimming shortened V by 6 bases and J by 4 bases, and 16 bases separated the two germline ends. This CDR3 has 13 amino acids. Germline lookup yields CDR1 DFQATT and CDR2 SNEGSKA (reference sequence). CDR3 sequence (DNA): TGCAGTGCCGCCTCGGGGAGGCGGTACGAGCAGTACTTC. This codes for CSAASGRRYEQYF.

This rearrangement joins TRBV20-1 to TRBJ2-3; TRBD2 matches 8 bases. There are 14 residues in the CDR3. Germline values: CDR1 DFQATT, CDR2 SNEGSKA (reference sequence). The V gene end was trimmed by 3 bases and the J gene end by 6 bases; junction bases not matched to a gene: 8. CDR3 in amino acids: CSARRPSGFDTQYF. CDR3 DNA sequence: TGCAGTGCTAGGCGGCCTAGCGGGTTCGATACGCAGTATTTT.

The chain has TRBV3-1 and TRBJ1-6, with D maybe TRBD1 (5 bases). V was clipped by 3 bases and J by 3 bases, with 12 bases between them. The CDR3 runs 16 residues. The germline V gene encodes CDR1 LGHDT and CDR2 YNNKEL (reference sequence). The CDR3 here is CASSHGRRGYNSPLHF. CDR3 nucleotide sequence: TGTGCCAGCAGCCATGGCCGTAGGGGCTATAATTCACCCCTCCACTTT.

The V gene is TRBV18, the J gene TRBJ2-3; 7 positions match TRBD2. Trimming cost V 1 base and J 4 bases; bases outside gene matches: 2. Looked up from germline, CDR1 is KGHSH and CDR2 is LQKENI. The CDR3 contains 14 residues. The chain's CDR3 is CASSPREGSDTQYF. In DNA, the CDR3 is TGTGCCAGCTCACCACGGGAGGGATCAGATACGCAGTATTTT.

This chain links TRBV3-1 with TRBJ2-3, with 9 bases fitting TRBD2. Germline V gene data show CDR1 as LGHDT and CDR2 as YNNKEL (reference sequence). The CDR3 has 14 residues. Trimming removed 6 bases from V and 4 bases from J; junction bases left unmatched: 5. The CDR3 here is CASRGRGGPDTQYF. CDR3 DNA: TGTGCCAGCAGAGGGCGGGGGGGCCCAGATACGCAGTATTTT.

The J gene is TRBJ2-1, the V gene TRBV28, with 13 bases identical to TRBD2. Trimming took 6 bases from V and 2 from J; bases not matched to a gene: 7. This CDR3 has 17 residues. Per germline, CDR1 MDHEN and CDR2 SYDVKM. The CDR3 region has the DNA TGTGCCAGCAGACCTACTAGCGGGAGGGCCCCCTACAATGAGCAGTTCTTC. Protein: CASRPTSGRAPYNEQFF. Drawing the rest from reference TRBV28 and TRBJ2-1, the complete variable domain is DVKVTQSSRYLVKRTGEKVFLECVQDMDHENMFWYRQDPGLGLRLIYFSYDVKMKEKGDIPEGYSVSREKKERFSLILESASTNQTSMYLCASRPTSGRAPYNEQFFGPGTRLTVL.

J is TRBJ2-1 and V is TRBV30; D possibly uses TRBD1 or TRBD2 (5 bases each). V lost 3 bases and J lost 9, with 24 bases in between. Germline CDR1 is GTSNPN and CDR2 is SVGIG (reference sequence). The CDR3 extends over 16 amino acids. CDR3 in amino acids: CAWRPAGTRGESEQFF. CDR3 nucleotides: TGTGCCTGGAGGCCCGCCGGGACGAGGGGTGAGAGTGAGCAGTTCTTC.

The rearrangement uses TRBV29-1 and TRBJ2-1; 10 bases line up with TRBD2. The length of the CDR3 is 15 residues. Germline trimming cut 2 bases from V and 1 base from J; bases unmatched to any gene: 2. Germline V gives CDR1 SQVTM, CDR2 ANQGSEA. DNA for the CDR3: TGCAGCGTTGAACTAGCGGGGGTTTCCTACAATGAGCAGTTCTTC. The encoded protein is CSVELAGVSYNEQFF.